The next 31 T cell receptor beta chains were all read from a single sample in a study of a mutant IDH1 vaccine in newly diagnosed glioma. Time point indicated: week 23, last vaccination. The content of each vaccine dose was 300 ug of mutant IDH1 20-mer peptide, and topical imiquimod accompanied it. Using immunoSEQ multiplex PCR, the repertoire was profiled, and TCRdb retains in-frame clones only, with some absent. The sample contains 40,000 or so clones, about 76% of which appear only once. No antigen is known for these receptors. Sequencing was performed on PBMCs, taken from a glioma patient whose treatment included an IDH1 peptide vaccine. These receptors were taken from a man aged 45 to 65 with glioma.

The J gene is TRBJ1-5, the V gene TRBV7-8; D unclear. V lost 8 bases to trimming and J lost 0 bases, with 11 bases between them. The CDR3 runs to 14 residues. The germline V gene encodes CDR1 SGHVS and CDR2 FQNEAQ. In nucleotides, the CDR3 is TGTGCCAGCCGATTAGGAAGTAGCAATCAGCCCCAGCATTTT. Amino acids: CASRLGSSNQPQHF.

About this clone itself: An end of the junction does not agree with germline; a read error may underlie this. The chain couples TRBV19 to TRBJ1-6, with 7 bases that match TRBD1. The CDR3 contains 14 residues. Germline lookup yields CDR1 LNHDA and CDR2 SQIVND (reference sequence). CDR3 nucleotides: TGTGCCAGTAGTCTAGAGGGGGCGAGCTCACCCCTCCACTTT. Residues: CASSLEGASSPLHF. The full variable domain, in which reference TRBV19 and TRBJ1-6 provide the parts outside the CDR3, is DGGITQSPKYLFRKEGQNVTLSCEQNLNHDAMYWYRQDPGQGLRLIYYSQIVNDFQKGDIAEGYSVSREKKESFPLTVTSAQKNPTAFYLCASSLEGASSPLHFGNGTRLTVT.

As to this clone: This specimen includes other DNA sequences encoding the same CDR3. The rearrangement joins TRBV5-1 to TRBJ1-4, with 8 bases matching TRBD1. CDR3 length: 14 amino acids. The V gene end was trimmed by 4 bases and the J gene end by 8 bases; junction bases not matched to a gene: 7. CDR1 and CDR2 from the germline V gene are SGHRS and YFSETQ. In DNA, the CDR3 is TGCGCCAGCAGCATTGGACAGGGTGGGGAAAAACTGTTTTTT. Translation gives CASSIGQGGEKLFF. Full variable domain (outside the CDR3, taken from reference TRBV5-1 and TRBJ1-4): KAGVTQTPRYLIKTRGQQVTLSCSPISGHRSVSWYQQTPGQGLQFLFEYFSETQRNKGNFPGRFSGRQFSNSRSEMNVSTLELGDSALYLCASSIGQGGEKLFFGSGTQLSVL.

This clone was observed a few times. The gene calls are TRBV2 and TRBJ2-5, with D maybe TRBD1 (6 bases). Germline-derived CDR1 and CDR2 are SNHLY and FYNNEI. V was shortened by 7 bases and J by 3 bases, with 6 bases between the two germline ends. The CDR3 consists of 11 residues. The CDR3 region has the DNA TGTGCCAGCAAGGGGGAAGAGACCCAGTACTTC. Translated, it gives CASKGEETQYF.

The genes are TRBV27 and TRBJ1-2; the match to TRBD1 covers 7 bases. The CDR3 is 13 amino acids. V was clipped by 5 bases and J by 2 bases; unmatched bases: 2. Germline-derived CDR1 and CDR2 are MNHEY and SMNVEV (reference sequence). This CDR3 is CASSVDRNYGYTF. DNA for the CDR3: TGTGCCAGCAGTGTGGACAGGAACTATGGCTACACCTTC.

V gene TRBV30 combines with J gene TRBJ2-7, with D unclear. CDR3 length equals 16 residues. With 1 base removed from V and 0 bases from J, the gap between germline ends came to 16 bases. Per germline, CDR1 GTSNPN and CDR2 SVGIG (reference sequence). CDR3 protein: CAWSDPTGPDSYEQYF. In DNA form, the CDR3 reads TGTGCCTGGAGTGACCCAACGGGTCCAGACTCCTACGAGCAGTACTTC.

This clone ranks as medium-sized. CDR3: CASSPTGRNTEAFF. DNA of the CDR3: TGTGCCAGCTCACCGACAGGGAGGAACACTGAAGCTTTCTTT. This chain links TRBV18 with TRBJ1-1, with TRBD1 matching over 7 bases. The length of the CDR3 is 14 residues. Per the germline V gene, CDR1 is KGHSH and CDR2 is LQKENI. V lost 3 bases and J lost 1; bases outside the gene matches: 2.

This chain joins TRBV27 and TRBJ1-1; 8 bases are shared with TRBD1. In germline, CDR1 is MNHEY, CDR2 SMNVEV (reference sequence). This CDR3 is built from 16 residues. V trimming: 5 bases; J trimming: 3 bases; junction bases outside the gene matches: 11. The CDR3 reads CASSASGTGFDTEAFF. CDR3 nucleotide sequence: TGTGCCAGCAGTGCCTCCGGGACAGGATTTGACACTGAAGCTTTCTTT.

V usage is TRBV4-1 and J usage is TRBJ2-7; 15 nucleotides match TRBD2. V gave up 4 bases and J gave up 0 bases; unmatched junction bases: 4. This CDR3 is built from 17 residues. CDR1 is MGHRA, CDR2 YSYEKL, per germline. CDR3 protein: CASSPGTSGGSSYEQYF. The CDR3 nucleotides read TGCGCCAGCAGCCCTGGGACTAGCGGGGGGAGCTCCTACGAGCAGTACTTC.

This clone was recorded a few times. The chain has TRBV28 and TRBJ1-1, with TRBD1 as a possible D gene (5 bases). The ends were cut back, 7 bases at V and 5 bases at J, with 20 bases in the middle. Germline-derived CDR1 and CDR2 are MDHEN and SYDVKM. The CDR3 sequence is 15 residues long. Here the CDR3 reads CASKGVSPGSTEAFF. The CDR3, as DNA: TGTGCCAGCAAGGGTGTCTCTCCAGGGTCGACTGAAGCTTTCTTT.

In regard to this clone: Its ends do not fully match the called genes, so a read error is possible. The chain employs TRBV5-1 and TRBJ1-1; D is unresolved. Germline V gives CDR1 SGHRS, CDR2 YFSETQ. The CDR3 has 10 amino acids. The CDR3 region is CASSWFQEPF. The CDR3 DNA reads as TGCGCCAGCAGCTGGTTTCAGGAGCCCTTT.

This clone has more than one count but fewer than ten. The chain uses TRBV11-3 and TRBJ2-7; D possibly corresponds to TRBD2 (6 bases). Trimming pared 1 base from V and 5 bases from J, leaving 12 bases between. The V gene's germline CDR1 is SGHNT and CDR2 YENEEA. The CDR3 consists of 14 residues. As DNA, the CDR3 is TGTGCCAGCAGCTTAGGTGGCGGGGCGGACGAGCAGTACTTC. Translated, it gives CASSLGGGADEQYF. Supplemented by reference TRBV11-3 and TRBJ2-7, the full variable domain reads EAGVVQSPRYKIIEKKQPVAFWCNPISGHNTLYWYLQNLGQGPELLIRYENEEAVDDSQLPKDRFSAERLKGVDSTLKIQPAELGDSAVYLCASSLGGGADEQYFGPGTRLTVT.

This chain joins TRBV29-1 and TRBJ1-1; no clear D. CDR1 is SQVTM, CDR2 ANQGSEA, per germline. Trimming took off 2 bases at V and 0 bases at J, with 7 bases between the two ends. The CDR3 is made up of 13 amino acids. The CDR3 DNA follows: TGCAGCGTTGAAACGGAGATGAACACTGAAGCTTTCTTT. This encodes CSVETEMNTEAFF.

This clone was found a few times. The V call is TRBV5-1, the J call TRBJ1-1, with 7 nucleotides matching TRBD1. The CDR3 consists of 14 residues. Trimming removed 4 bases from V and 7 bases from J; junction bases left unmatched: 10. The germline V gene has CDR1 SGHRS and CDR2 YFSETQ. The CDR3 reads CASSPGQEFGEAFF. The CDR3 DNA follows: TGCGCCAGCAGCCCAGGACAGGAGTTTGGTGAAGCTTTCTTT.

This chain connects TRBV5-4 to TRBJ2-5; either TRBD1 or TRBD2 may supply D (6 bases each). This CDR3 has 15 amino acids. In germline, CDR1 is SGHNT, CDR2 YYREEE (reference sequence). Trimming left V 2 bases short and J 4 bases short, with 15 bases between. This CDR3 is CASSLMRGTLETQYF. CDR3 in DNA: TGTGCCAGCAGCTTAATGAGGGGGACTTTAGAGACCCAGTACTTC.

Sample share makes this clone medium-sized (0.01 to 0.1%). The CDR3 region has the DNA TGTGCCAGCAGCGCCCGCAGTGACACTGAAGCTTTCTTT. Amino acids: CASSARSDTEAFF. The chain uses TRBV9 and TRBJ1-1; D ambiguous. The V gene lost 3 bases and the J gene lost 3 bases, with 9 bases spanning the gap. The length of the CDR3 is 13 residues. CDR1 and CDR2 (germline): SGDLS, YYNGEE.

V is TRBV4-2 and J is TRBJ1-1; D unclear. The V end was cut by 3 bases, the J end by 2 bases, with 4 bases between. CDR3 length: 12 amino acids. The germline V gene encodes CDR1 LGHNA and CDR2 YNFKEQ. The CDR3 protein is CASSQGNTEAFF. The CDR3 DNA reads TGTGCCAGCAGCCAGGGAAACACTGAAGCTTTCTTT.

The chain has TRBV7-2 and TRBJ2-3; D is uncertain. The germline V gene encodes CDR1 SGHTA and CDR2 FQGNSA. CDR3 length equals 17 residues. V was clipped by 2 bases and J by 0 bases, with 15 bases between them. CDR3 bases: TGTGCCAGCAGCTTACGTTCGGCAGGTACTAGCACAGATACGCAGTATTTT. This translates into CASSLRSAGTSTDTQYF.

The gene calls are TRBV4-1 and TRBJ1-2, with D uncertain. This CDR3 contains 14 residues. With 1 base removed from V and 8 bases from J, the gap between germline ends came to 14 bases. CDR1 is MGHRA and CDR2 is YSYEKL in the germline V gene. CDR3 in amino acids: CASSQGRGAGGYTF. CDR3 in DNA: TGCGCCAGCAGCCAAGGACGGGGAGCTGGAGGCTACACCTTC.

The chain has TRBV10-3 and TRBJ2-7; D may be TRBD1 (6 bases). The V end was cut by 3 bases, the J end by 5 bases, with 8 bases between. CDR1 ENHRY and CDR2 SYGVKD come from the germline V gene. CDR3 length equals 12 residues. CDR3: CAISDRDNEQYF. The CDR3 region has the DNA TGTGCCATCAGTGATAGGGACAACGAGCAGTACTTC.

This chain joins TRBV7-9 and TRBJ1-1; perhaps TRBD1 as D (6 bases). With 5 bases removed from V and 4 bases from J, the gap between germline ends came to 17 bases. In germline, CDR1 is SEHNR, CDR2 FQNEAQ (reference sequence). There are 15 residues in the CDR3. CDR3 protein: CASSEKGGISTEAFF. The CDR3 DNA reads as TGTGCCAGCAGCGAGAAAGGGGGGATCAGCACTGAAGCTTTCTTT.

The chain combines TRBV19 with TRBJ1-1; maybe TRBD1 (6 bases). There are 13 residues in the CDR3. V dropped 7 bases and J dropped 8 bases, with 17 bases sitting between them. CDR1 is LNHDA and CDR2 is SQIVND in the germline V gene (reference sequence). CDR3 coding DNA: TGTGCCAGTACCGAACGGGGGCCGCCAGAAGCTTTCTTT. It is translated as CASTERGPPEAFF. Complete variable domain (other parts from reference TRBV19 and TRBJ1-1): DGGITQSPKYLFRKEGQNVTLSCEQNLNHDAMYWYRQDPGQGLRLIYYSQIVNDFQKGDIAEGYSVSREKKESFPLTVTSAQKNPTAFYLCASTERGPPEAFFGQGTRLTVV.

This clone was observed a handful of times. J is TRBJ2-6 and V is TRBV6-4; D is ambiguous. The germline V gene encodes CDR1 MRHNA and CDR2 SNTAGT. Deletions cut 2 bases from V and 0 bases from J, with 11 bases between. There are 17 residues in the CDR3. For the CDR3, the DNA is TGTGCCAGCAGTGACGAGAGGATTGACTCTGGGGCCAACGTCCTGACTTTC. It codes for CASSDERIDSGANVLTF.

This rearrangement joins TRBV10-3 to TRBJ1-1; unclear D gene. Trimming cost V 0 bases and J 4 bases, with 9 bases left between them. Germline V gene lookup returns CDR1 ENHRY and CDR2 SYGVKD. The CDR3 has 14 residues. As DNA, the CDR3 is TGTGCCATCAGTGAGTCAGTAGGGAGCACTGAAGCTTTCTTT. Translated: CAISESVGSTEAFF.

The table lists this clone with a few counts. The chain joins TRBV30 to TRBJ1-1; TRBD1 agrees at 7 bases. CDR1 and CDR2 (germline): GTSNPN, SVGIG (reference sequence). V lost 0 bases, J lost 6 bases, and 7 bases stayed unmatched. The CDR3 totals 14 residues. CDR3: CAWSVPPGGPEAFF. The CDR3 DNA is TGTGCCTGGAGTGTCCCGCCAGGGGGGCCTGAAGCTTTCTTT.

The gene calls are TRBV14 and TRBJ1-1; unclear D gene. The V end lost 5 bases, the J end lost 1 base, and 14 bases lay between the germline ends. Germline lookup yields CDR1 SGHDN and CDR2 FVKESK. The CDR3 has 15 residues. CDR3 nucleotide sequence: TGTGCCAGCAGCTTATACCGGGCAGGGAACACTGAAGCTTTCTTT. This gives the protein CASSLYRAGNTEAFF.

V usage is TRBV7-3 and J usage is TRBJ2-2; TRBD2 might be the D (6 bases). Trimming removed 3 bases at V and 1 base at J, with 6 bases between. Germline CDR1 and CDR2: SGHTA and FQGTGA. The CDR3 spans 14 residues. The CDR3 loop is CASSFSGNTGELFF. CDR3 nucleotide sequence: TGTGCCAGCAGCTTTAGCGGGAACACCGGGGAGCTGTTTTTT.

The chain uses TRBV9 and TRBJ2-5, with 9 nucleotides matching TRBD1. Germline loops: CDR1 SGDLS, CDR2 YYNGEE. Trimming at V came to 2 bases and at J to 5 bases, leaving 4 bases not matched to a gene. The CDR3 runs 14 residues. The CDR3 DNA sequence: TGTGCCAGCAGCGTCGACAGGGGGGGCGAGACCCAGTACTTC. Protein: CASSVDRGGETQYF.

This clone came up once. The chain combines TRBV7-9 with TRBJ2-1; 8 bases fit TRBD1. Trimming removed 5 bases from V and 10 bases from J; junction bases left unmatched: 7. Germline CDR1 reads SEHNR; CDR2 reads FQNEAQ (reference sequence). The CDR3 totals 13 residues. DNA of the CDR3: TGTGCCAGCAGCCCTGGACAGGGCGAAGAGCAGTTCTTC. It codes for CASSPGQGEEQFF.

The J gene is TRBJ1-6, the V gene TRBV4-2, with 8 bases aligning to TRBD1. Germline V gene lookup returns CDR1 LGHNA and CDR2 YNFKEQ. This CDR3 has 16 residues. After removal of 4 bases from V and 10 bases from J, the junction contained 12 bases not matched to a gene. The CDR3, as DNA: TGTGCCAGCAGCCCTCAAGCCGACAGGGGCGGGTCACCCCTCCACTTT. Translated, it gives CASSPQADRGGSPLHF.

This sequence joins TRBV9 and TRBJ2-7, with 11 bases fitting TRBD1. Germline V gene data show CDR1 as SGDLS and CDR2 as YYNGEE. The CDR3 extends over 15 amino acids. V trimming: 4 bases; J trimming: 1 base; junction bases outside the gene matches: 4. CDR3: CASSFGTGGSYEQYF. The CDR3, as DNA: TGTGCCAGCAGCTTTGGGACAGGGGGGTCCTACGAGCAGTACTTC. Looking up the rest from reference TRBV9 and TRBJ2-7 gives the full variable domain: DSGVTQTPKHLITATGQRVTLRCSPRSGDLSVYWYQQSLDQGLQFLIQYYNGEERAKGNILERFSAQQFPDLHSELNLSSLELGDSALYFCASSFGTGGSYEQYFGPGTRLTVT.